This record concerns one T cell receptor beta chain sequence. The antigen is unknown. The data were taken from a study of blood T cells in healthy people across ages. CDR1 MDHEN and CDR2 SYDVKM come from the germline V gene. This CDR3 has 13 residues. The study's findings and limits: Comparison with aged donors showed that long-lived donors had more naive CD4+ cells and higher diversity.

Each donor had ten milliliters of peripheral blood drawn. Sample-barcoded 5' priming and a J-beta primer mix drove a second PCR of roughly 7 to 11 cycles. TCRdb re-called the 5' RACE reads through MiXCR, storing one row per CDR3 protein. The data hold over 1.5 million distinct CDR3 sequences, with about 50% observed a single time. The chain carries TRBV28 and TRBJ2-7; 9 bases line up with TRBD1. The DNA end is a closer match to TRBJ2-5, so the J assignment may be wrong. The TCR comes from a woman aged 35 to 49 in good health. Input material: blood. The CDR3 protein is CVVRTGEGETQYF. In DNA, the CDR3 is TGTGTCGTTAGGACAGGGGAGGGGGAGACCCAGTACTTC.